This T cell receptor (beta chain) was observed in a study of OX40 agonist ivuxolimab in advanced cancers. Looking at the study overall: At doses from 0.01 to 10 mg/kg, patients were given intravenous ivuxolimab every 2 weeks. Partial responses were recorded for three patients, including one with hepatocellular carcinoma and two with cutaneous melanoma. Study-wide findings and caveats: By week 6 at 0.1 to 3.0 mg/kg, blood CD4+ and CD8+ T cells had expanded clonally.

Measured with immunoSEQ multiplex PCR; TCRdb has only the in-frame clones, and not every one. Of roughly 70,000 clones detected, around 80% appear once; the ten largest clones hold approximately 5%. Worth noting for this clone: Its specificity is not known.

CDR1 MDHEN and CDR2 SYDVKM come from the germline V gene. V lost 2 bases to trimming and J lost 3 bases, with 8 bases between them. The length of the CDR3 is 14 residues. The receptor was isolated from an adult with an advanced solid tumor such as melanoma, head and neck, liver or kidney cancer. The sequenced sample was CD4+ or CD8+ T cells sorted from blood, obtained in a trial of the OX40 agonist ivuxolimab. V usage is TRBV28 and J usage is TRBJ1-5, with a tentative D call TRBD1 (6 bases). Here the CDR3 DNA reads TGTGCCAGCAGTTTAGGGGGCGCCAATCAGCCCCAGCATTTT. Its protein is CASSLGGANQPQHF.